This TCR beta chain was sequenced in a study of blood T cell repertoires in COVID-19. Looking at the study overall: Collection of acute and convalescent COVID-19 samples took place in the United States, Italy and Spain. PBMCs, B-cell-depleted T cells, or T cells were the source of the cDNA or gDNA that made up the material.

Those enrolled in Seattle joined during active infection and were followed longitudinally afterward. This clone was seen once. V was cut by 3 bases and J by 2 bases, with 8 bases left in between. The CDR3 has 13 residues. Per the germline V gene, CDR1 is SGHRS and CDR2 is YFSETQ. Authors' methods: Cell counts per sample came from amplifying reference gene primers. Assay: immunoSEQ multiplex PCR; the TCRdb copy retains only in-frame clones and omits some. From that table come the V and J calls and clone size; the DNA was used to work out D and trimming. The table includes about 240,000 clones, roughly four fifths detected once.

The chain joins TRBV5-1 to TRBJ1-1; no reliable D call. This clonotype was obtained from a woman at least 80 years old with COVID-19, enrolled during active disease. The specimen was peripheral blood. CDR3 amino acids: CASSSQDNTEAFF. CDR3 nucleotide sequence: TGCGCCAGCAGCTCGCAGGATAACACTGAAGCTTTCTTT.